The sequence of this T cell receptor (beta chain) was determined in a study of CD8 T cells in ankylosing spondylitis. Deletions cut 3 bases from V and 2 bases from J, with 12 bases between. Per the germline V gene, CDR1 is SGDLS and CDR2 is YYNGEE. This CDR3 spans 15 amino acids. Each CDR3 protein is one row after TCRdb ran MiXCR on the 5' RACE reads. This table has 350,000 to 400,000 distinct CDR3 sequences, roughly 20% appearing once. The sequencing sample was made of blood, either unsorted or a sorted T cell fraction (not recorded which). The TCR sequence derives from a male donor with ankylosing spondylitis or in good health (not recorded which). V gene TRBV9 combines with J gene TRBJ2-1; weak D call: TRBD1 (5 bases). The CDR3 protein is CASSGQSGAYNEQFF. For the CDR3, the DNA is TGTGCCAGCAGCGGACAGTCAGGTGCCTACAATGAGCAGTTCTTC. Supplemented by reference TRBV9 and TRBJ2-1, the full variable domain reads DSGVTQTPKHLITATGQRVTLRCSPRSGDLSVYWYQQSLDQGLQFLIQYYNGEERAKGNILERFSAQQFPDLHSELNLSSLELGDSALYFCASSGQSGAYNEQFFGPGTRLTVL.